This T cell receptor (beta chain) was identified in a study of blood T cell repertoires in COVID-19. Study-wide context: Acute and convalescent COVID-19 specimens originated in the United States, Italy and Spain. Nucleic acid was either cDNA or gDNA, and it came from T cells, B-cell-depleted T cells, or PBMCs.

In the authors' workflow: Estimates of nucleated cell counts were drawn from the amplification of reference gene primers. Produced via immunoSEQ multiplex PCR; TCRdb's table is partial and in-frame only. V and J calls and clone size follow that table, whereas D and trimming were derived from the DNA. The sample gives 150,000 or so clones, 82% of which show up once; 8.4% is in the top ten. Trimming stripped 8 bases from V and 2 bases from J, with 13 bases between. The CDR3 is 14 residues long. The germline CDR1 and CDR2 sequences are GTSNPN and SVGIG (reference sequence). This chain joins TRBV30 and TRBJ2-6, with TRBD2 as a possible D gene (5 bases). This TCR was sampled from a woman aged 70-85 years with acute or convalescent COVID-19. Sequenced material: peripheral blood. CDR3 residues: CAREAYAGANVLTF. The CDR3 region has the DNA TGTGCCCGGGAAGCTTATGCTGGGGCCAACGTCCTGACTTTC.